The 28 T cell receptor beta chains reported below all come from one sample, sequenced in a study of PD-1 blockade in mismatch repair-deficient tumors. TCRdb's copy holds only in-frame clones and misses some; the assay was immunoSEQ multiplex PCR. The table has some 50,000 clones, around three quarters seen once. Sample: PBMCs, taken before pembrolizumab treatment. The receptors derive from an adult with mismatch repair-deficient cancer.

The V and J genes are TRBV5-1 and TRBJ2-7; D gene ambiguous. The CDR3 is made up of 15 amino acids. Germline CDR1 and CDR2: SGHRS and YFSETQ. Trimming took off 3 bases at V and 0 bases at J, with 13 bases between the two ends. CDR3 in amino acids: CASSSMAGSSYEQYF. CDR3 sequence (DNA): TGCGCCAGCAGCTCCATGGCCGGCAGCTCCTACGAGCAGTACTTC.

The J gene is TRBJ2-1, the V gene TRBV9; maybe TRBD2 (6 bases). The CDR3 covers 15 residues. Germline V lookup: CDR1 SGDLS, CDR2 YYNGEE. The V end was cut by 2 bases, the J end by 1 base, with 10 bases between. Here the CDR3 reads CASSVTGDSYNEQFF. The CDR3 bases are TGTGCCAGCAGCGTCACGGGAGATTCCTACAATGAGCAGTTCTTC. The variable domain in full, completed from reference TRBV9 and TRBJ2-1, reads DSGVTQTPKHLITATGQRVTLRCSPRSGDLSVYWYQQSLDQGLQFLIQYYNGEERAKGNILERFSAQQFPDLHSELNLSSLELGDSALYFCASSVTGDSYNEQFFGPGTRLTVL.

The V gene is TRBV7-2, the J gene TRBJ2-1; D tentatively fits TRBD1 or TRBD2 (5 bases each). CDR3 size: 15 residues. With 5 bases removed from V and 0 bases from J, the gap between germline ends came to 11 bases. Looked up from germline, CDR1 is SGHTA and CDR2 is FQGNSA. As DNA, the CDR3 is TGTGCCAGCAGCGAGGGACGGAGCTCCTACAATGAGCAGTTCTTC. Translating gives CASSEGRSSYNEQFF.

This chain connects TRBV7-6 to TRBJ2-7; D may be TRBD1 (6 bases). The ends were cut back, 2 bases at V and 1 base at J, with 12 bases in the middle. This CDR3 comprises 15 residues. From germline, CDR1 is SGHVS and CDR2 FNYEAQ. For the CDR3, the DNA is TGTGCCAGCAGCTTAACAGGGTCCTCTTCCTACGAGCAGTACTTC. This codes for CASSLTGSSSYEQYF.

V gene TRBV19 combines with J gene TRBJ2-3, with TRBD1 identical over 9 bases. Germline CDR1 LNHDA, CDR2 SQIVND (reference sequence). This CDR3 is built from 14 residues. V dropped 6 bases and J dropped 2; count of bases not matched to a gene: 3. CDR3 in DNA: TGTGCCAGTAGCAGGGACAGGGCCACAGATACGCAGTATTTT. Translation: CASSRDRATDTQYF.

CDR3 amino acids: CASSPSARLEETQYF. DNA of the CDR3: TGTGCCAGCAGCCCCTCGGCCAGACTCGAAGAGACCCAGTACTTC. The V call is TRBV7-2, the J call TRBJ2-5; no reliable D call. The CDR3 runs 15 residues. Germline CDR1 SGHTA, CDR2 FQGNSA. Trimming removed 5 bases at V and 3 bases at J, with 16 bases between.

This chain uses TRBV19 with TRBJ1-5; perhaps TRBD1 as D (5 bases). The CDR3 is 14 residues long. Germline V gene data show CDR1 as LNHDA and CDR2 as SQIVND (reference sequence). The V end lost 10 bases, the J end lost 2 bases, and 15 bases lay between the germline ends. CDR3 sequence (DNA): TGTGCCACCCTTGGGAGGGACGGCAATCAGCCCCAGCATTTT. Amino acid sequence: CATLGRDGNQPQHF.

In this sample, this clone turned up once. J is TRBJ2-7 and V is TRBV5-6; the D call may be TRBD1 or TRBD2 (7 bases each). Trimming shortened V by 4 bases and J by 3 bases, and 23 bases separated the two germline ends. The CDR3 contains 17 residues. Germline values: CDR1 SGHDT, CDR2 YYEEEE. CDR3 sequence: CASSPRGETGYRYEQYF. CDR3 nucleotide sequence: TGTGCCAGCAGCCCCCGGGGGGAGACAGGGTATCGCTACGAGCAGTACTTC.

V is TRBV5-6 and J is TRBJ2-7, with D hard to call. The germline V and J ends were trimmed by 4 bases and 2 bases, with 16 bases remaining between them. The CDR3 extends over 15 amino acids. Germline values: CDR1 SGHDT, CDR2 YYEEEE. The CDR3 spells CASSRFGPGPYEQYF. The CDR3 nucleotides are TGTGCCAGCAGCCGATTCGGCCCCGGCCCCTACGAGCAGTACTTC. Using reference TRBV5-6 and TRBJ2-7 for the parts outside the CDR3, the full variable domain is DAGVTQSPTHLIKTRGQQVTLRCSPKSGHDTVSWYQQALGQGPQFIFQYYEEEERQRGNFPDRFSGHQFPNYSSELNVNALLLGDSALYLCASSRFGPGPYEQYFGPGTRLTVT.

The chain joins TRBV11-2 to TRBJ1-3, with D possibly matching TRBD1 (5 bases). V was pared by 3 bases and J by 4 bases, with 16 bases between. This CDR3 has 16 amino acids. CDR1 SGHAT and CDR2 FQNNGV come from the germline V gene. The chain's CDR3 is CASSLGRDRIGNTIYF. CDR3 in DNA: TGTGCCAGCAGCTTGGGAAGGGACCGGATCGGAAACACCATATATTTT.

This clone occurred a few times. The chain combines TRBV7-9 with TRBJ1-5; D is undetermined. Trimming took off 5 bases at V and 4 bases at J, with 6 bases between the two ends. Germline V CDR1 and CDR2: SEHNR, FQNEAQ (reference sequence). This CDR3 has 12 residues. The CDR3 DNA follows: TGTGCCAGCAGCACCCTTAATCAGCCCCAGCATTTT. It encodes CASSTLNQPQHF.

CDR3 DNA sequence: TGTGCCAGCAGCGTAGGAACTGAGGATGAAAAACTGTTTTTT. Its translation: CASSVGTEDEKLFF. The V gene is TRBV9, the J gene TRBJ1-4; no clear D gene. Deletions cut 0 bases from V and 6 bases from J, with 9 bases between. The CDR3 has 14 residues. The germline CDR1 and CDR2 sequences are SGDLS and YYNGEE.

This rearrangement joins TRBV7-3 to TRBJ1-3, with D tentatively TRBD1 (5 bases). Germline values: CDR1 SGHTA, CDR2 FQGTGA. The CDR3 is 18 amino acids. V lost 6 bases and J 6 bases, leaving 27 bases between the germline ends. CDR3: CASRLGQAVLPLENTIYF. The CDR3, as DNA: TGTGCCAGCAGATTAGGACAAGCAGTCCTCCCTTTGGAAAACACCATATATTTT. The whole variable domain, filled in from reference TRBV7-3 and TRBJ1-3, reads GAGVSQTPSNKVTEKGKYVELRCDPISGHTALYWYRQSLGQGPEFLIYFQGTGAADDSGLPNDRFFAVRPEGSVSTLKIQRTERGDSAVYLCASRLGQAVLPLENTIYFGEGSWLTVV.

This rearrangement joins TRBV19 to TRBJ1-5, with D perhaps matching TRBD1 (6 bases). The germline V gene has CDR1 LNHDA and CDR2 SQIVND (reference sequence). The CDR3 length is 13 residues. Between the trimmed V and J ends, which lost 6 bases and 4 bases, there was a span of 10 bases. The CDR3 sequence: CASSGQINQPQHF. The DNA for the CDR3 is TGTGCCAGTAGCGGACAGATAAATCAGCCCCAGCATTTT. Full variable domain (rest looked up from reference TRBV19 and TRBJ1-5): DGGITQSPKYLFRKEGQNVTLSCEQNLNHDAMYWYRQDPGQGLRLIYYSQIVNDFQKGDIAEGYSVSREKKESFPLTVTSAQKNPTAFYLCASSGQINQPQHFGDGTRLSIL.

V is TRBV10-3 and J is TRBJ1-1, with 10 positions matching TRBD1. CDR1 and CDR2 from the germline V gene are ENHRY and SYGVKD. The CDR3 extends over 17 amino acids. The trim removed 6 bases at V and 2 bases at J, leaving 12 bases unmatched. Here the CDR3 DNA reads TGTGCCATCAGCCGGGACAGGGGATTTACTCAAAACACTGAAGCTTTCTTT. Protein product: CAISRDRGFTQNTEAFF.

The chain carries TRBV27 and TRBJ2-5; D is undetermined. Deletions cut 3 bases from V and 4 bases from J, with 9 bases between. This CDR3 is 13 amino acids long. CDR1 is MNHEY, CDR2 SMNVEV, per germline (reference sequence). The CDR3 region has the DNA TGTGCCAGCAGTTTTTTGGTGGGAGAGACCCAGTACTTC. Its translation is CASSFLVGETQYF.

This rearrangement joins TRBV29-1 to TRBJ2-3; D ambiguous. Between the trimmed V and J ends, which lost 1 base and 2 bases, there was a span of 4 bases. There are 12 residues in the CDR3. The germline V gene has CDR1 SQVTM and CDR2 ANQGSEA. CDR3 residues: CSVEGVTDTQYF. In DNA form, the CDR3 reads TGCAGCGTTGAAGGGGTCACAGATACGCAGTATTTT.

This clone was seen just once. The rearrangement joins TRBV27 to TRBJ2-1; 8 bases map to TRBD2. The J segment lost 0 bases and the V segment lost 2 bases, leaving 9 bases of the junction unmatched. CDR3 length: 18 amino acids. Germline CDR1 and CDR2: MNHEY and SMNVEV (reference sequence). The CDR3 DNA reads TGTGCCAGCAGTTTACGGGGACTAGTGAGTCTCTCCTACAATGAGCAGTTCTTC. Translating it yields CASSLRGLVSLSYNEQFF.

V is TRBV28 and J is TRBJ2-2, with TRBD2 identical over 10 bases. The ends lost 6 bases at V and 5 bases at J; junction bases unmatched: 6. There are 15 residues in the CDR3. Germline lookup yields CDR1 MDHEN and CDR2 SYDVKM. The CDR3 sequence: CASRPSGRGTGELFF. CDR3 nucleotides: TGTGCCAGCAGACCTAGCGGGAGAGGTACCGGGGAGCTGTTTTTT. The whole variable domain, remainder taken from reference TRBV28 and TRBJ2-2, is DVKVTQSSRYLVKRTGEKVFLECVQDMDHENMFWYRQDPGLGLRLIYFSYDVKMKEKGDIPEGYSVSREKKERFSLILESASTNQTSMYLCASRPSGRGTGELFFGEGSRLTVL.

The chain has TRBV7-9 and TRBJ2-7; 9 nucleotides align to TRBD2. The CDR3 sequence is 16 residues long. Germline assignment: CDR1 SEHNR and CDR2 FQNEAQ (reference sequence). V lost 1 base, J lost 2 bases, and 6 bases stayed unmatched. The DNA of the CDR3 is TGTGCCAGCAGCTTAGGGGTAGCGGGAGAGGCCTACGAGCAGTACTTC. Its protein product is CASSLGVAGEAYEQYF.

This sequence joins TRBV7-2 and TRBJ1-1; D may be TRBD1 (5 bases). V was shortened by 3 bases and J by 1 base, with 9 bases between the two germline ends. Germline CDR1 is SGHTA and CDR2 is FQGNSA. The CDR3 consists of 14 residues. CDR3 nucleotides: TGTGCCAGCAGCTTGGGACCGAAGAACACTGAAGCTTTCTTT. Its translation is CASSLGPKNTEAFF.

This rearrangement joins TRBV7-9 to TRBJ2-5; D unresolved. Trimming took off 5 bases at V and 5 bases at J, with 9 bases between the two ends. The CDR3 loop spans 12 amino acids. Germline-derived CDR1 and CDR2 are SEHNR and FQNEAQ (reference sequence). The CDR3 loop is CASSVGLETQYF. CDR3 DNA: TGTGCCAGCAGCGTAGGGTTGGAGACCCAGTACTTC.

This chain joins TRBV5-1 and TRBJ2-3; 9 nucleotides match TRBD2. J gave up 4 bases and V 2 bases, and 5 bases lay outside the gene matches. CDR1 and CDR2 (germline): SGHRS, YFSETQ. The CDR3 is 15 residues long. The CDR3 bases are TGCGCCAGCAGCTTTAGCGGGAGTCTGTCAGATACGCAGTATTTT. Its translation: CASSFSGSLSDTQYF.

The V call is TRBV6-6, the J call TRBJ1-2; 9 bases match TRBD1. Germline V gives CDR1 MNHNY, CDR2 SVGAGI (reference sequence). With V trimmed by 5 bases and J by 4 bases, 5 bases remained unmatched. The CDR3 covers 14 residues. The CDR3 region has the DNA TGTGCCAGCAGTCCCGGGACAGGGTCCTATGGCTACACCTTC. This codes for CASSPGTGSYGYTF.

V gene TRBV7-2 combines with J gene TRBJ2-2, with D perhaps assigned TRBD1 or TRBD2 (5 bases each). Germline values: CDR1 SGHTA, CDR2 FQGNSA. Trimming took 6 bases from V and 1 from J, leaving 9 bases between them. CDR3 length: 14 residues. The CDR3 DNA is TGTGCCAGCAGGCCGGGGCGGAACACCGGGGAGCTGTTTTTT. It encodes CASRPGRNTGELFF.

The rearrangement joins TRBV7-2 to TRBJ2-3; D remains ambiguous. The CDR3 has 15 residues. Looked up from germline, CDR1 is SGHTA and CDR2 is FQGNSA. Trimming removed 5 bases from V and 2 bases from J, with 14 bases in between. This CDR3 reads CASSPQPLTTDTQYF. The CDR3, as DNA: TGTGCCAGCAGCCCCCAGCCCCTCACCACAGATACGCAGTATTTT.

This clone was observed once. V usage is TRBV2 and J usage is TRBJ2-7, with 9 bases lining up with TRBD1. Germline V gene data show CDR1 as SNHLY and CDR2 as FYNNEI. J was trimmed by 3 bases and V by 8 bases; bases with no gene match: 11. This CDR3 region has 15 residues. As DNA, the CDR3 is TGTGCCAGCTTATCCGGGACAGGGAAGAACTACGAGCAGTACTTC. This encodes CASLSGTGKNYEQYF.

This chain uses TRBV2 with TRBJ2-2; possibly TRBD1 or TRBD2 for D (5 bases each). Looked up from germline, CDR1 is SNHLY and CDR2 is FYNNEI. There are 16 residues in the CDR3. Trimming pared 5 bases from V and 1 base from J, leaving 14 bases between. CDR3 in amino acids: CASSLTGTLNTGELFF. CDR3 sequence (DNA): TGTGCCAGCAGTTTAACCGGGACCCTGAACACCGGGGAGCTGTTTTTT.